This TCR beta chain was found in a study of cytomegalovirus exposure and HLA in healthy donors. Study details: An earlier analysis found 100 million or so unique TCR beta sequences from 200 million or so T cells.

Both 60 Vbeta primers and 13 Jbeta primers went into the PCR. The data were produced by immunoSEQ multiplex PCR, yet TCRdb's version contains in-frame clones alone and is incomplete. The sample records about 120,000 clones, around 77% being singletons. This clone was recorded only once. Germline assignment: CDR1 SGHNT and CDR2 YYREEE (reference sequence). The CDR3 is 13 residues long. Trimming took 4 bases from V and 6 from J, leaving 8 bases between them. This sequence was found in a woman in her 30s in good health and CMV-seropositive. This chain connects TRBV5-4 to TRBJ1-6; no clear D. Specimen: PBMCs. Here the CDR3 DNA reads TGTGCCAGCAGCACATACAGTAATTCACCCCTCCACTTT. Translating it yields CASSTYSNSPLHF.